This entry features one T cell receptor beta chain sequence. The target of this receptor is not known. No much larger clone exists at a distance of one base, and base qualities are not known. The immunoSEQ Assay, a bias-controlled multiplex PCR, was used to amplify TCRbeta CDR3 regions from genomic DNA. The original methods were these. Nucleated cell counts per sample were estimated from amplification of reference gene primers within the assay. To quantify the absolute abundance of each unique TCRbeta CDR3 rearrangement, sequence reads were collapsed and filtered. Productive Simpson clonality was computed per sample as the square root of Simpson's diversity index over productive rearrangements. Here the immuneACCESS table is served through TCRdb, limited to in-frame sequences with V and J called. Missing clones are a known gap in these copies; in checked studies unresolved V genes cover under half, and the rest lacks a known reason. That table gives V, J and clone size, and the DNA gave D and trimming. The sample data list approximately 200,000 clones, and approximately 90% of these were observed just once. The top ten constitute 1.2% of the sample.

CDR1 and CDR2, per the germline V gene, are SGHAT and FQNNGV. The CDR3 holds 15 amino acids from the cysteine to the phenylalanine. Of the read, only the CDR3 DNA is kept; its 45 bases are in frame from base 1. V is pared back by 3 bases and J by 5 bases, with 16 bases lying between the germline termini. These data belong to a study of blood T cell repertoires in COVID-19 (dated by TCRdb to the early 2020s). General notes on the study: Collaborator samples came from the United States, Italy and Spain and covered acute and convalescent phases of COVID-19. The prospective study material was composed of cDNA or gDNA derived from T cells, B-cell-depleted T cells, or PBMCs. Deeply sampled blood TCRbeta repertoires from subjects exposed to, actively infected with, or recovered from COVID-19 were included in the dataset. The repertoires were released in a freely available public database intended as a resource for research on the immune response to SARS-CoV-2. The samples were drawn from the first 160 participants of the ongoing ImmuneRACE study and from more than 1,000 subjects provided by 6 global collaborators. A de-identified subject ID, COVID-19 status, age in years and sex were almost always included in the sample metadata. Where available, HLA class I and class II types were obtained from metadata supplied by the sample provider rather than from assay-based typing.

In the prospective study, participants were about 18 to 95 years old, resided in about two dozen geographic areas of the United States, and were enrolled through a virtual design. In the prospective study, participants were assigned to cohorts based on the clinical history participants reported in a screening survey and a study questionnaire. For ImmuneRACE Cohort 3, a participant was defined as recovered based on two consecutive negative NP/OP PCR tests, clearance by a healthcare professional, or resolution of symptoms. Each participant in the prospective study had whole blood, serum and a nasopharyngeal or oropharyngeal swab collected by mobile phlebotomists. Additional blood draws and questionnaires over an approximately two-month period could optionally be provided by prospective study participants. Blood samples from the prospective study were shipped frozen or at room temperature prior to DNA extraction.

Study-wide conclusions, independent of this receptor: How much clinical and demographic metadata was included differed by source and by participant, and the metadata was provided uncurated.

Recombination connected TRBV11-2 to TRBJ1-2; the D gene is possibly TRBD1, with 5 bases matching. The sequenced sample was PBMCs or T cells enriched from blood (not recorded which). The sequence came from a man aged 25-45 years who had recovered from COVID-19. The CDR3 region has the sequence CASSLGGMGGYGYTF. The base sequence is TGTGCCAGCAGCTTGGGGGGAATGGGAGGATATGGCTACACCTTC.